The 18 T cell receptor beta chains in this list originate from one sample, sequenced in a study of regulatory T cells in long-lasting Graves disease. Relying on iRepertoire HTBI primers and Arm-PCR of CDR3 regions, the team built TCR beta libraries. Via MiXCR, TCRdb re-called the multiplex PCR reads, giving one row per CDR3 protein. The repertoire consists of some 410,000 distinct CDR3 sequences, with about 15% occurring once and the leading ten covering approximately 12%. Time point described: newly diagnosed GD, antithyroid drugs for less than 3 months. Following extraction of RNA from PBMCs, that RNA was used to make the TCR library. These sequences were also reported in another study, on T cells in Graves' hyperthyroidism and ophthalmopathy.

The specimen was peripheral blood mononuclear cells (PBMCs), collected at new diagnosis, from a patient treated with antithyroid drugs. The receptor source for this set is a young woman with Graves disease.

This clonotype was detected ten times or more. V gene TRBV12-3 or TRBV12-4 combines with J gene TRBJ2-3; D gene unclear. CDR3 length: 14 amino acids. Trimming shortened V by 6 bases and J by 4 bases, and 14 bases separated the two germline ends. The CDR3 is CASSPAESPDTQYF. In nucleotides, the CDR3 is TGTGCCAGCAGCCCGGCGGAGTCTCCAGATACGCAGTATTTT.

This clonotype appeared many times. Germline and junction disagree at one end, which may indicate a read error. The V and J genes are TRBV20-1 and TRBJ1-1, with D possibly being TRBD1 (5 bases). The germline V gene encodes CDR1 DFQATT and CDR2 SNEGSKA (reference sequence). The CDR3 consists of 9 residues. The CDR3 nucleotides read TGCAGTGCGCTGCCTGACAGAGATTTT. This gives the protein CSALPDRDF.

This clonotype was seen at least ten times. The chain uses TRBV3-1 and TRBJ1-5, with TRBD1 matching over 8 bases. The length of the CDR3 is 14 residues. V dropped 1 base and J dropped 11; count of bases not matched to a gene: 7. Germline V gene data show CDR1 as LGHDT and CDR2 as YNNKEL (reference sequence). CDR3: CASSQGQGAKSQHF. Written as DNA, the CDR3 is TGTGCCAGCAGCCAAGGGCAGGGGGCTAAGTCCCAGCATTTT.

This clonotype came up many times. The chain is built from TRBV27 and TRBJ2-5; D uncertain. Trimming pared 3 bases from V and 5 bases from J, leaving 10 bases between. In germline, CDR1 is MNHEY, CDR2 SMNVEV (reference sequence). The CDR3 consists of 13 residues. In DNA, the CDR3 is TGTGCCAGCAGTTTGCCGAGTCAGGAGACCCAGTACTTC. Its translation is CASSLPSQETQYF.

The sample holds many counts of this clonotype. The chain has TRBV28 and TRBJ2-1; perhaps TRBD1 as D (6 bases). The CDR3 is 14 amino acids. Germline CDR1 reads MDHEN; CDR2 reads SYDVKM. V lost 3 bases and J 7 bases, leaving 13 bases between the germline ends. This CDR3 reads CASSLGHLRNEQFF. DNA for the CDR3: TGTGCCAGCAGTTTGGGACATTTAAGGAATGAGCAGTTCTTC.

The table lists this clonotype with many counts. The CDR3 sequence is CASSLDIYEQFF. CDR3 DNA: TGTGCCAGCAGTTTGGACATCTATGAGCAGTTCTTC. The gene calls are TRBV28 and TRBJ2-1, with D maybe TRBD1 (5 bases). CDR1 MDHEN and CDR2 SYDVKM come from the germline V gene. The CDR3 length is 12 residues. Trimming left V 3 bases short and J 8 bases short, with 8 bases between.

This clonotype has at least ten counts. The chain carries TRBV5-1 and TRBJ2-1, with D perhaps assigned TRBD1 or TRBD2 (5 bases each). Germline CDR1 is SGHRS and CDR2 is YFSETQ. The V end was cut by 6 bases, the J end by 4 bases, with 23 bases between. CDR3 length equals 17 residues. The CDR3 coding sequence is TGCGCCAGCACCTCGCGGCGGGCGGACTCAGGGTACAATGAGCAGTTCTTC. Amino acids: CASTSRRADSGYNEQFF.

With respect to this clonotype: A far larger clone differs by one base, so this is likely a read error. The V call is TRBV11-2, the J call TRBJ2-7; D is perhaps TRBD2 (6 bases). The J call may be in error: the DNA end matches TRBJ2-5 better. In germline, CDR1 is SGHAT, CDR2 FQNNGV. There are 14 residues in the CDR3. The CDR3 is CASSDSGSVETQYF. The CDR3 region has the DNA TGTGCCAGCAGCGATAGCGGTTCGGTGGAGACCCAGTACTTC.

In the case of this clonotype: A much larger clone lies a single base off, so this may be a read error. CDR3 loop: CAGSTLAGRGRMTQFF. The CDR3 DNA follows: TGTGCCGGCAGTACGTTAGCGGGGAGAGGGAGAATGACGCAGTTCTTC. The rearrangement links TRBV28 to TRBJ2-3, with 8 bases identical to TRBD2. The end of the DNA fits TRBJ2-1 better, so the J call may be wrong. Germline V gene sequence: CDR1 MDHEN, CDR2 SYDVKM. This CDR3 spans 16 amino acids.

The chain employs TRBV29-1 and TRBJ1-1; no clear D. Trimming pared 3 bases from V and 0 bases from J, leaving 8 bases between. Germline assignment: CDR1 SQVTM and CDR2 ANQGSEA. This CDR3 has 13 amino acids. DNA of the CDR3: TGCAGCGTTGAGAGACATTTGAACACTGAAGCTTTCTTT. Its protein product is CSVERHLNTEAFF.

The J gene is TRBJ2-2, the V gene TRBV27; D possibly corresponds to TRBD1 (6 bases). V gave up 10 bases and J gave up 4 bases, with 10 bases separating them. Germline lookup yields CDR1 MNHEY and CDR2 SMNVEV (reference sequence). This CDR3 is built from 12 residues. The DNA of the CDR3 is TGTGCCACTACAGGGCGCACCGGGGAGCTGTTTTTT. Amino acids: CATTGRTGELFF.

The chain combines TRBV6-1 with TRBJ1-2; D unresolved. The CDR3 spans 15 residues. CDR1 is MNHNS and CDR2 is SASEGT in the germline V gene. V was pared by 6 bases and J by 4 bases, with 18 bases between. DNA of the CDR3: TGTGCCAGCAGGGGAACCGGCTCCAGACTCTATGGCTACACCTTC. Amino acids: CASRGTGSRLYGYTF.

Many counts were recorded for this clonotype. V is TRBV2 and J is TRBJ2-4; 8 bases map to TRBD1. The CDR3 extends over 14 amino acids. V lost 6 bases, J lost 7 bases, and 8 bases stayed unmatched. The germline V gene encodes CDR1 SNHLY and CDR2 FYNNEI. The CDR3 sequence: CASRNRGSGNIQYF. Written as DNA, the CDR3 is TGTGCCAGCAGGAACAGGGGGAGCGGGAACATTCAGTACTTC.

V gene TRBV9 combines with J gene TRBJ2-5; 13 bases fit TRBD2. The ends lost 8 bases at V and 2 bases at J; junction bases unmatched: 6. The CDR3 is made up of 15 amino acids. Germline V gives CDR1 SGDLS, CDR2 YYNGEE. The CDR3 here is CASTLAGGTQETQYF. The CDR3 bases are TGTGCCAGTACACTAGCGGGAGGGACACAAGAGACCCAGTACTTC. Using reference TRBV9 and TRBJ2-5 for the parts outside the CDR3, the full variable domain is DSGVTQTPKHLITATGQRVTLRCSPRSGDLSVYWYQQSLDQGLQFLIQYYNGEERAKGNILERFSAQQFPDLHSELNLSSLELGDSALYFCASTLAGGTQETQYFGPGTRLLVL.

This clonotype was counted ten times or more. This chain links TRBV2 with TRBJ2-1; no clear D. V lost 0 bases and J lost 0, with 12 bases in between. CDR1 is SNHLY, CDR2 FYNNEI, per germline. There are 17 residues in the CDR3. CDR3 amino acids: CASSEALGPASYNEQFF. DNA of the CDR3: TGTGCCAGCAGTGAAGCGTTAGGGCCGGCCTCCTACAATGAGCAGTTCTTC.

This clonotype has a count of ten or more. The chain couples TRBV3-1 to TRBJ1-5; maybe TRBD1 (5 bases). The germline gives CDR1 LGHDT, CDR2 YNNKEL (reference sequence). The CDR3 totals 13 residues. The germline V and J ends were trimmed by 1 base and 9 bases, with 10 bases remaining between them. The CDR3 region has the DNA TGTGCCAGCAGCCAAGTAGGGGCGGGGCCCCAGCATTTT. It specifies CASSQVGAGPQHF.

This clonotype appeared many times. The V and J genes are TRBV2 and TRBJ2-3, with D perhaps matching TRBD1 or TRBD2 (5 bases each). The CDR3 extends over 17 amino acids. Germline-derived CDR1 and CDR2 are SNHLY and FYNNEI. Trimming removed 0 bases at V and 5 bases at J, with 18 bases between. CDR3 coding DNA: TGTGCCAGCAGTGAAGCGGGACGGCGGGCGTCTAGAGATACGCAGTATTTT. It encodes CASSEAGRRASRDTQYF. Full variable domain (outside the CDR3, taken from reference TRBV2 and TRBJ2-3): EPEVTQTPSHQVTQMGQEVILRCVPISNHLYFYWYRQILGQKVEFLVSFYNNEISEKSEIFDDQFSVERPDGSNFTLKIRSTKLEDSAMYFCASSEAGRRASRDTQYFGPGTRLTVL.

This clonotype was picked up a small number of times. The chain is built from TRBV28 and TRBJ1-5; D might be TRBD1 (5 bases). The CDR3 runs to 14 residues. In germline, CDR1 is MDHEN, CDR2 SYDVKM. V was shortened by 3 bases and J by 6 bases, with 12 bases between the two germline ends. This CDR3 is CASSLGRGSQPQHF. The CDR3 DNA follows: TGTGCCAGCAGTTTGGGAAGGGGCAGTCAGCCCCAGCATTTT.